These 26 T cell receptor beta chains came from one sample sequenced in a study of spatial heterogeneity in lung cancer. Time point denoted: blood at routine non-recurrence follow-up after resection. Whole RNA was taken from tumor, nontumor lung or frozen PBMC; it was then sequenced unsorted. One entry per CDR3 protein results from TCRdb running MiXCR on the 5' RACE reads. In the table there are 51,000 or so distinct CDR3 sequences, less than 9.5% of which are singletons. The sequenced sample was PBMCs, obtained at follow-up. The receptors here all came from a female donor with early-stage non-small cell lung cancer.

This clonotype was observed many times. V and J are TRBV5-1 and TRBJ2-5; D remains ambiguous. Germline assignment: CDR1 SGHRS and CDR2 YFSETQ. V lost 2 bases to trimming and J lost 5 bases, with 7 bases between them. The CDR3 totals 12 residues. The DNA for the CDR3 is TGCGCCAGCAGCTTCCAGGAGGAGACCCAGTACTTC. Amino acids: CASSFQEETQYF.

This clonotype was recorded at least ten times. This chain uses TRBV4-1 with TRBJ2-5; D is undetermined. V lost 1 base, J lost 7 bases, and 7 bases lay in between. CDR3 length: 12 amino acids. Looked up from germline, CDR1 is MGHRA and CDR2 is YSYEKL. CDR3 nucleotide sequence: TGCGCCAGCAGCCAAGGAGCTTCGACCCAGTACTTC. The encoded protein is CASSQGASTQYF.

CDR3 nucleotides: TGTGCCAGCAGTGAGGTTGGGGGTAGCCAGCCCCAGCATTTT. It yields the protein CASSEVGGSQPQHF. The gene calls are TRBV2 and TRBJ1-5; D possibly corresponds to TRBD1 (5 bases). The germline CDR1 and CDR2 sequences are SNHLY and FYNNEI. CDR3 length: 14 residues. Trimming shortened V by 3 bases and J by 7 bases, and 13 bases separated the two germline ends.

Ten or more counts support this clonotype. This chain uses TRBV10-2 with TRBJ2-3; no reliable D call. This CDR3 has 17 residues. The V end lost 7 bases, the J end lost 3 bases, and 23 bases lay between the germline ends. CDR1 WSHSY and CDR2 SAAADI come from the germline V gene. CDR3 bases: TGCGCCAGCACCACCGCACTAATGGCGTCGGCTACAGATACGCAGTATTTT. It is translated as CASTTALMASATDTQYF.

This clonotype was observed a few times. The V and J genes are TRBV12-3 or TRBV12-4 and TRBJ1-5; 7 bases are shared with TRBD1. The CDR3 sequence is 13 residues long. The CDR3 protein is CATGTYSNQPQHF. The CDR3 nucleotides are TGTGCGACAGGGACTTATAGCAATCAGCCCCAGCATTTT.

In this sample, this clonotype turned up many times. The V and J genes are TRBV12-3 or TRBV12-4 and TRBJ2-5, with TRBD2 matching over 15 bases. The CDR3 runs 16 residues. V was clipped by 6 bases and J by 5 bases; unmatched bases: 7. The CDR3 loop reads CASSRWTSGGAETQYF. CDR3 DNA sequence: TGTGCCAGCAGCCGGTGGACTAGCGGGGGGGCGGAGACCCAGTACTTC.

The table lists this clonotype with many counts. This chain uses TRBV14 with TRBJ2-1; tentative D call: TRBD1 (5 bases). Germline loops: CDR1 SGHDN, CDR2 FVKESK. V shed 1 base and J shed 2 bases, with 9 bases lying between them. The CDR3 consists of 15 residues. The CDR3 DNA follows: TGTGCCAGCAGCCAAGGACAGTCCGCCTACAATGAGCAGTTCTTC. Encoded protein: CASSQGQSAYNEQFF.

Only a few counts were recorded for this clonotype. The genes are TRBV29-1 and TRBJ1-1, with 7 bases matching TRBD1. J gave up 0 bases and V 6 bases, and 7 bases lay outside the gene matches. The CDR3 extends over 14 amino acids. The V gene's germline CDR1 is SQVTM and CDR2 ANQGSEA. CDR3 DNA: TGCAGCGTGAGACAGGGAGGCATGAACACTGAAGCTTTCTTT. Its protein product is CSVRQGGMNTEAFF.

This clonotype came up many times. The chain links TRBV14 to TRBJ2-1; D gene unclear. V was cut by 0 bases and J by 6 bases, with 12 bases left in between. CDR3 size: 15 residues. CDR1 and CDR2 from the germline V gene are SGHDN and FVKESK. CDR3 region: CASSQEEVLGNEQFF. The CDR3 region has the DNA TGTGCCAGCAGCCAAGAAGAAGTCCTCGGCAATGAGCAGTTCTTC.

This clonotype was recorded at least ten times. The chain links TRBV7-6 to TRBJ1-6; D gene ambiguous. Germline lookup yields CDR1 SGHVS and CDR2 FNYEAQ. V gave up 5 bases and J gave up 0 bases, with 8 bases separating them. CDR3 length: 15 amino acids. This chain's CDR3 is CASSLRSSYNSPLHF. The CDR3 nucleotides read TGTGCCAGCAGCCTCAGAAGCTCCTATAATTCACCCCTCCACTTT.

Many counts were recorded for this clonotype. This chain links TRBV3-1 with TRBJ2-4; TRBD2 might be the D (6 bases). From germline, CDR1 is LGHDT and CDR2 YNNKEL (reference sequence). V was clipped by 4 bases and J by 9 bases, with 13 bases between them. This CDR3 has 13 residues. This CDR3 reads CASSPAGGRIQYF. Written as DNA, the CDR3 is TGTGCCAGCAGCCCTGCTGGAGGGCGCATTCAGTACTTC. The variable domain in full, with the rest retrieved from reference TRBV3-1 and TRBJ2-4, is DTAVSQTPKYLVTQMGNDKSIKCEQNLGHDTMYWYKQDSKKFLKIMFSYNNKELIINETVPNRFSPKSPDKAHLNLHINSLELGDSAVYFCASSPAGGRIQYFGAGTRLSVL.

The sample holds many counts of this clonotype. The V gene is TRBV11-1, the J gene TRBJ1-1; D gene uncertain. This CDR3 contains 14 residues. Trimming pared 5 bases from V and 0 bases from J, leaving 10 bases between. Germline values: CDR1 SGHAT, CDR2 FQDESV (reference sequence). The CDR3 here is CASSPGLMNTEAFF. DNA for the CDR3: TGTGCCAGCAGCCCCGGACTGATGAACACTGAAGCTTTCTTT.

This clonotype showed up just a few times. J is TRBJ2-3 and V is TRBV7-2, with 8 bases that match TRBD1. Germline CDR1 is SGHTA and CDR2 is FQGNSA. The V and J ends lost 5 bases and 4 bases, in that order; junction bases with no gene match: 8. The CDR3 is 15 residues long. CDR3 DNA sequence: TGTGCCAGCAGCCCCCAGACAGGGGAACCAGATACGCAGTATTTT. Residues: CASSPQTGEPDTQYF. Full variable domain (missing parts from reference TRBV7-2 and TRBJ2-3): GAGVSQSPSNKVTEKGKDVELRCDPISGHTALYWYRQSLGQGLEFLIYFQGNSAPDKSGLPSDRFSAERTGGSVSTLTIQRTQQEDSAVYLCASSPQTGEPDTQYFGPGTRLTVL.

The chain couples TRBV27 to TRBJ2-2; tentative D call: TRBD1 (5 bases). V was pared by 5 bases and J by 1 base, with 8 bases between. The germline V gene has CDR1 MNHEY and CDR2 SMNVEV (reference sequence). The length of the CDR3 is 14 residues. The CDR3 DNA follows: TGTGCCAGCAGTAGGGGATGGAACACCGGGGAGCTGTTTTTT. It specifies CASSRGWNTGELFF.

This clonotype has a handful of counts. The rearrangement links TRBV19 to TRBJ1-5; D perhaps matches TRBD1 (5 bases). The germline gives CDR1 LNHDA, CDR2 SQIVND (reference sequence). The CDR3 covers 16 residues. Trimming left V 1 base short and J 3 bases short, with 13 bases between. The CDR3 region has the DNA TGTGCCAGTAGTATAGCTACCTGGGGCCTCAATCAGCCCCAGCATTTT. Translating gives CASSIATWGLNQPQHF.

In regard to this clonotype: Being one base from a much bigger clone, this may be a read error. The chain recombines TRBV27 with TRBJ2-7; 8 nucleotides agree with TRBD1. This CDR3 contains 17 residues. Germline trimming cut 5 bases from V and 0 bases from J; bases unmatched to any gene: 12. In germline, CDR1 is MNHEY, CDR2 SMNVEV (reference sequence). DNA for the CDR3: TGTGCCAGCAGTCCCCGACAGGGGTCGGTCAGCTCCTACGAGCAGTACTTC. Translation: CASSPRQGSVSSYEQYF.

About this clonotype itself: A clone one base away is much larger, so this may be a read error. This chain joins TRBV7-9 and TRBJ2-7, with D perhaps TRBD1 or TRBD2 (5 bases each). Trimming cost V 5 bases and J 3 bases, with 11 bases left between them. The length of the CDR3 is 13 residues. Germline V gives CDR1 SEHNR, CDR2 FQNEAQ (reference sequence). Here the CDR3 reads CASSRGLGYEQYF. CDR3 nucleotides: TGTGCCAGCAGCCGGGGCTTGGGCTACGAGCAGTACTTC.

The chain is built from TRBV7-9 and TRBJ2-7; the D is unclear. This CDR3 region has 12 residues. Between the trimmed V and J ends, which lost 4 bases and 5 bases, there was a span of 9 bases. CDR1 and CDR2 (germline): SEHNR, FQNEAQ (reference sequence). In nucleotides, the CDR3 is TGTGCCAGCAGCTCCAATAACAACGAGCAGTACTTC. Amino acid sequence: CASSSNNNEQYF.

This clonotype was seen many times. The V gene is TRBV6-2 or TRBV6-3, the J gene TRBJ1-5; 8 nucleotides line up with TRBD1. In germline, CDR1 is MNHEY, CDR2 SVGEGT. V dropped 1 base and J dropped 3; count of bases not matched to a gene: 5. CDR3 length equals 16 residues. CDR3 in DNA: TGTGCCAGCAGTTACTATGGACAGGGTACCAATCAGCCCCAGCATTTT. It yields the protein CASSYYGQGTNQPQHF.

This clonotype was seen a few times. V is TRBV29-1 and J is TRBJ1-2; D unresolved. The CDR3 spans 12 residues. CDR1 is SQVTM, CDR2 ANQGSEA, per germline. V lost 5 bases and J 0 bases, leaving 7 bases between the germline ends. This CDR3 reads CSVSLANYGYTF. The CDR3 nucleotides read TGCAGCGTTAGCTTAGCTAACTATGGCTACACCTTC.

This chain links TRBV19 with TRBJ1-2, with D perhaps TRBD1 (5 bases). The V end was cut by 4 bases, the J end by 6 bases, with 18 bases between. The CDR3 runs to 15 residues. CDR1 is LNHDA, CDR2 SQIVND, per germline (reference sequence). CDR3 DNA sequence: TGTGCCAGTAGTAGGAGATCGTCGGACATTGATGGCTACACCTTC. This translates into CASSRRSSDIDGYTF.

This clonotype occurred a few times. The gene calls are TRBV28 and TRBJ1-4, with 7 positions matching TRBD1. V lost 4 bases to trimming and J lost 4 bases; unmatched junction nucleotides: 3. There are 14 residues in the CDR3. Germline V gives CDR1 MDHEN, CDR2 SYDVKM. DNA for the CDR3: TGTGCCAGCAGTTACGGGACAGATAATGAAAAACTGTTTTTT. Translating it yields CASSYGTDNEKLFF.

This clonotype was found many times. The J gene is TRBJ2-3, the V gene TRBV7-3, with a possible D match to TRBD2 (5 bases). This CDR3 spans 15 amino acids. The V end lost 1 base, the J end lost 6 bases, and 14 bases lay between the germline ends. The germline gives CDR1 SGHTA, CDR2 FQGTGA. The CDR3 DNA reads TGTGCCAGCAGCTTAAGCCTCAGTAGCGTGGATACGCAGTATTTT. This sequence encodes CASSLSLSSVDTQYF. Drawing the rest from reference TRBV7-3 and TRBJ2-3, the complete variable domain is GAGVSQTPSNKVTEKGKYVELRCDPISGHTALYWYRQSLGQGPEFLIYFQGTGAADDSGLPNDRFFAVRPEGSVSTLKIQRTERGDSAVYLCASSLSLSSVDTQYFGPGTRLTVL.

This clonotype occurred many times. Relative to the germline gene, one junction end is altered; a read error may explain this. The rearrangement uses TRBV5-1 and TRBJ2-7, with D possibly being TRBD2 (6 bases). This CDR3 spans 14 amino acids. Per germline, CDR1 SGHRS and CDR2 YFSETQ. The CDR3 loop reads CASSLSGGTYEQYF. In DNA form, the CDR3 reads TGTGCCAGCAGTCTCTCCGGGGGTACCTACGAGCAGTACTTC.

This clonotype has a handful of counts. J is TRBJ2-5 and V is TRBV20-1; TRBD1 agrees at 7 bases. Per the germline V gene, CDR1 is DFQATT and CDR2 is SNEGSKA (reference sequence). The CDR3 contains 12 residues. V shed 6 bases, J shed 5 bases, and the junction held 6 bases outside the gene matches. For the CDR3, the DNA is TGCAGTGCCCGACGGGACAGTGAGACCCAGTACTTC. Its translation is CSARRDSETQYF.

This clonotype showed up many times. The CDR3 coding sequence is TGCAGCGTTGCCGGACAGGGGTACACTGAAGCTTTCTTT. Amino acids: CSVAGQGYTEAFF. V gene TRBV29-1 combines with J gene TRBJ1-1; TRBD1 aligns across 9 bases. Germline lookup yields CDR1 SQVTM and CDR2 ANQGSEA. The CDR3 length is 13 residues. After removal of 4 bases from V and 3 bases from J, the junction contained 3 bases not matched to a gene.